One T cell receptor (beta chain) is described in this entry. Its recognized antigen is unknown. No quality values exist for individual bases; no much larger clone is one base distant. The data are from a study of control samples from healthy donors and cancer patients (dated by TCRdb to 2018 to 2020). The germline V gene gives CDR1 as SNHLY and CDR2 as FYNNEI. The CDR3 contains 15 residues, cysteine and phenylalanine counted. The kept DNA is CDR3 alone, 45 bases in frame from the first base. V loses 6 bases of germline sequence and J loses 0 bases, and the interval between the two ends is 11 bases. The library relied on the immunoSEQ multiplex PCR assay. This is the immuneACCESS table as TCRdb keeps it, with only in-frame sequences that have V and J called. A part of the clones is gone; compared with another copy, unresolved V genes explain less than half, and the rest is unexplained. The sample table holds approximately 97,000 clones, of which roughly nine tenths were seen once. The ten largest clones capture roughly 2.5% of the sample.

This receptor was identified in a woman aged 18-29 years in good health. The receptor chain draws on TRBV2 and TRBJ1-4; TRBD1 is a possible D gene, resting on 5 matching bases. What was sequenced was blood. The CDR3 region: CASRGTSATNEKLFF. The nucleotide sequence reads as follows: TGTGCCAGCAGGGGGACGTCAGCAACTAATGAAAAACTGTTTTTT.